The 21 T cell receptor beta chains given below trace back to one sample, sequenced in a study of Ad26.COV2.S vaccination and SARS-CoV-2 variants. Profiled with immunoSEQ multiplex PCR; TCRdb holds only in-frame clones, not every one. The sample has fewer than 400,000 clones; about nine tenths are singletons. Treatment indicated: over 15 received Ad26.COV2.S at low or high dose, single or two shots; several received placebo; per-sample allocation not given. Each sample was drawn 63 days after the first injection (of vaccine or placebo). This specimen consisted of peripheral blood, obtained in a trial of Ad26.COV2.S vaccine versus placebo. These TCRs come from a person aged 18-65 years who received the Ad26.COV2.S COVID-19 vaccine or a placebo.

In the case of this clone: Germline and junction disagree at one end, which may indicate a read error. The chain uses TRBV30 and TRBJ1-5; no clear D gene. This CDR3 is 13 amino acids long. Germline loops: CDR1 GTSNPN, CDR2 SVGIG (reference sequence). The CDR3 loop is CAWSVDLGQLQHF. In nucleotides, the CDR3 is TGTGCCTGGAGTGTAGATCTGGGCCAGCTCCAGCATTTT.

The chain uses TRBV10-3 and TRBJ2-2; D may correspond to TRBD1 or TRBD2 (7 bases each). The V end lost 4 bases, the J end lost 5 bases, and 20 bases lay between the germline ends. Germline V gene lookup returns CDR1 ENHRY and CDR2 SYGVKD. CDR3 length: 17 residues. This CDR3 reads CAISGRGGQSGTGELFF. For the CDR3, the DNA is TGTGCCATCAGTGGCCGCGGGGGACAGTCGGGAACCGGGGAGCTGTTTTTT.

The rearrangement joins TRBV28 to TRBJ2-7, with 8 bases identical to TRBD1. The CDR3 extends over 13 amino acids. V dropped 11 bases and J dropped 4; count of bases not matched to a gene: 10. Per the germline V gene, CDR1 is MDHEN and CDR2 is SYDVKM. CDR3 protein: CAGKRRQGYEQYF. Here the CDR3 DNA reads TGTGCCGGTAAGAGGAGACAGGGGTACGAGCAGTACTTC.

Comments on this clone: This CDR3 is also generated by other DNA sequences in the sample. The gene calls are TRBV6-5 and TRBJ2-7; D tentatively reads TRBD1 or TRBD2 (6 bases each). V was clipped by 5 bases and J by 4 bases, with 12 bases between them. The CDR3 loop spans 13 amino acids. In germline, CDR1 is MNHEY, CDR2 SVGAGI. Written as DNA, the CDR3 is TGTGCCAGCAGTCCCGGGGGCGGATACGAGCAGTACTTC. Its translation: CASSPGGGYEQYF.

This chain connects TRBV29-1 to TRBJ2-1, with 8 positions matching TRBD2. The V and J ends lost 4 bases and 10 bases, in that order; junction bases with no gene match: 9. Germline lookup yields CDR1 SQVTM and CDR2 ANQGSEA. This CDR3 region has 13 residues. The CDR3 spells CSVVPMTSVEQFF. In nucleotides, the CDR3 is TGCAGCGTTGTTCCCATGACTAGCGTGGAGCAGTTCTTC.

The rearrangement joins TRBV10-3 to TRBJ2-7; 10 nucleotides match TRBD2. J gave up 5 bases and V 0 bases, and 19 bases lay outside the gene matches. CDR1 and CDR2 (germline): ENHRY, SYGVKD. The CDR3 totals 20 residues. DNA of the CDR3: TGTGCCATCAGTGAGTCTAAGGGACCCAGGCTAGCGGGAGTGATCCACGAGCAGTACTTC. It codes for CAISESKGPRLAGVIHEQYF.

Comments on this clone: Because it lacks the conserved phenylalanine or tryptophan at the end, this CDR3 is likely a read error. The CDR3 coding sequence is TGTGCCAGCAGGAGAATGGGGGGAAGCTACGCGCAGTACCTC. Translated: CASRRMGGSYAQYL. V gene TRBV27 combines with J gene TRBJ2-7, with D possibly TRBD2 on 6 matching bases. CDR1 and CDR2 (germline): MNHEY, SMNVEV (reference sequence). This CDR3 is 14 amino acids long.

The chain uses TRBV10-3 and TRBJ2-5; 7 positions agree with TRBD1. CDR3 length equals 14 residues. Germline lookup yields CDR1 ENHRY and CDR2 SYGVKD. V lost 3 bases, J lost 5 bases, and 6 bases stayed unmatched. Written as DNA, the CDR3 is TGTGCCATCAGTGACCGACAGGGTTTGGAGACCCAGTACTTC. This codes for CAISDRQGLETQYF.

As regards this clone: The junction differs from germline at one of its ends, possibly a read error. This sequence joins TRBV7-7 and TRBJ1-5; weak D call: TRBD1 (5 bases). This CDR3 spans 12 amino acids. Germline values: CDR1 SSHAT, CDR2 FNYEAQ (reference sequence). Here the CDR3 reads CASSWGDQPQHF. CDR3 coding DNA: TGTGCTAGCAGCTGGGGGGATCAGCCCCAGCATTTT.

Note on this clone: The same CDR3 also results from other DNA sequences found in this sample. For the CDR3, the DNA is TGTGCCAGCAGCTTAGGAGGCGGGGGCGAAAAACTGTTTTTT. This encodes CASSLGGGGEKLFF. The chain has TRBV7-9 and TRBJ1-4; possible D gene TRBD1, 6 bases. V gave up 1 base and J gave up 8 bases, with 11 bases separating them. In germline, CDR1 is SEHNR, CDR2 FQNEAQ (reference sequence). The CDR3 is 14 residues long.

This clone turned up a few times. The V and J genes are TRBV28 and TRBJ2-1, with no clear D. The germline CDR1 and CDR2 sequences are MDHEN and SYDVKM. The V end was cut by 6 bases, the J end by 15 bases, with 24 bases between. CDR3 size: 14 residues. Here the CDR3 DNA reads TGTGCCAGCAGCCCGGGTGTGACGTCCCCACGGCGGTTCTTC. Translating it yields CASSPGVTSPRRFF.

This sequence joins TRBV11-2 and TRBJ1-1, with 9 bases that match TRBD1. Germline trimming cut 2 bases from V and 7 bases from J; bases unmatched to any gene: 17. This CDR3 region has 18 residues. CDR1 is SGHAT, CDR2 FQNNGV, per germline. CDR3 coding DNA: TGTGCCAGCAGCTTATGGACTGACGGGGACAGGGAAGAGATTGAAGCTTTCTTT. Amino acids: CASSLWTDGDREEIEAFF. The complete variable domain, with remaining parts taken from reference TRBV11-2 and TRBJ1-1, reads EAGVAQSPRYKIIEKRQSVAFWCNPISGHATLYWYQQILGQGPKLLIQFQNNGVVDDSQLPKDRFSAERLKGVDSTLKIQPAKLEDSAVYLCASSLWTDGDREEIEAFFGQGTRLTVV.

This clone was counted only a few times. The CDR3 DNA follows: TGTGCCAGCAGCCAGTTGGGGCTCGAAGAAGCTTTCTTT. Its translation is CASSQLGLEEAFF. The J gene is TRBJ1-1, the V gene TRBV14, with a tentative D call TRBD1 (5 bases). Germline V gives CDR1 SGHDN, CDR2 FVKESK. The ends were cut back, 3 bases at V and 8 bases at J, with 13 bases in the middle. The CDR3 is 13 amino acids.

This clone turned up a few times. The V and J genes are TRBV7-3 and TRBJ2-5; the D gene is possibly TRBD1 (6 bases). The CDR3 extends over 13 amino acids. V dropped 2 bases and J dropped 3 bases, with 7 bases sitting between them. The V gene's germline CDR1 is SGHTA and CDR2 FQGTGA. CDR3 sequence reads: CASSLGQKETQYF. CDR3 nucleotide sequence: TGTGCCAGCAGCTTAGGACAGAAAGAGACCCAGTACTTC.

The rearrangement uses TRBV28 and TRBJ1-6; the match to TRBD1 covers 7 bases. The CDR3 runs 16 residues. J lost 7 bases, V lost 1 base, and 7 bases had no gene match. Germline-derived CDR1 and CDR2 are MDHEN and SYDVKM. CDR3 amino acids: CASSLLGGGNNSPLHF. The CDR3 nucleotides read TGTGCCAGCAGTTTATTGGGAGGGGGCAACAATTCACCCCTCCACTTT.

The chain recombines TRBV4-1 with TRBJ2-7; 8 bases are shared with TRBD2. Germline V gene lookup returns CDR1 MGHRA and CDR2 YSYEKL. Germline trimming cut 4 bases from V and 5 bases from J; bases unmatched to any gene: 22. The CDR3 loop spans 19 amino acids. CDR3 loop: CASSPRPLAGRVASDEQYF. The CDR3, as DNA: TGCGCCAGCAGCCCCAGGCCCCTAGCGGGTCGGGTGGCTTCTGACGAGCAGTACTTC.

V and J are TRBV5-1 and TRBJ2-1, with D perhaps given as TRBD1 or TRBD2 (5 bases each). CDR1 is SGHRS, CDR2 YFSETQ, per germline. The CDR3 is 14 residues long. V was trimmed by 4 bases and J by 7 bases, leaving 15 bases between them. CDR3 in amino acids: CASSVWGSGNEQFF. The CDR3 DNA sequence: TGCGCCAGCAGCGTCTGGGGGAGTGGAAATGAGCAGTTCTTC. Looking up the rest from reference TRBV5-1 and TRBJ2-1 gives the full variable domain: KAGVTQTPRYLIKTRGQQVTLSCSPISGHRSVSWYQQTPGQGLQFLFEYFSETQRNKGNFPGRFSGRQFSNSRSEMNVSTLELGDSALYLCASSVWGSGNEQFFGPGTRLTVL.

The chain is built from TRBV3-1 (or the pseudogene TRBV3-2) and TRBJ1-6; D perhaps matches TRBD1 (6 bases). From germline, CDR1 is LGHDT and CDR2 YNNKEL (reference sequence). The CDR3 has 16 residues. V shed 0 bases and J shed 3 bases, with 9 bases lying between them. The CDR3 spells CASSQESGHYNSPLHF. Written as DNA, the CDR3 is TGTGCCAGCAGCCAAGAATCGGGACACTATAATTCACCCCTCCACTTT.

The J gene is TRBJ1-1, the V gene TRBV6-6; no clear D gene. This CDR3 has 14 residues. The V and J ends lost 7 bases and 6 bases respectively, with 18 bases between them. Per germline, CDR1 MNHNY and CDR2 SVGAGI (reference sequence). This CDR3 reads CASTPPLQQAEAFF. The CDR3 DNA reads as TGTGCCAGCACCCCTCCGCTTCAGCAAGCTGAAGCTTTCTTT.

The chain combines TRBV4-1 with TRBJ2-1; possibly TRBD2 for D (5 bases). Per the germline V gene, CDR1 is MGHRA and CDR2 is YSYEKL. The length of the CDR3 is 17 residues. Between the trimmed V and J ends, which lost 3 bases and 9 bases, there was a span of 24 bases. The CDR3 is CASSQGWASREVGEQFF. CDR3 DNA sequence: TGCGCCAGCAGCCAGGGCTGGGCTAGCCGAGAGGTTGGTGAGCAGTTCTTC.

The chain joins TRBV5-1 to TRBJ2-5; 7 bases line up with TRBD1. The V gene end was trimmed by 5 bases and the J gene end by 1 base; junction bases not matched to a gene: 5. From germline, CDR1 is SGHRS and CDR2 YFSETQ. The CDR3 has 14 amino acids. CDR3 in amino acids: CASRDQGVQETQYF. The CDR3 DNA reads TGCGCCAGCAGGGATCAGGGGGTCCAAGAGACCCAGTACTTC.